The present TCR beta chain was sequenced within a study of blood T cells in healthy people across ages. Primers used in a second PCR of roughly 6 to 11 cycles were a sample-barcoded 5' primer and a J-beta primer mix. MiXCR, applied by TCRdb to the 5' RACE reads, yields one record per CDR3 protein. The sample carries more than 800,000 distinct CDR3 sequences, 29% recorded once. This clonotype was detected only a few times. A single base separates this from a much larger clone, so it may be a read error. Germline V gene data show CDR1 as MNHEY and CDR2 as SVGEGT. V shed 6 bases and J 11 bases; nucleotides not matched to a gene: 9. The CDR3 loop spans 12 amino acids.

The genes are TRBV6-2 or TRBV6-3 and TRBJ2-5; 7 bases are a match to TRBD1. The origin of this receptor is a woman of 80 years or more in good health. Material for sequencing was blood. CDR3 DNA: TGTGCCAGCAGGACAGGGTATTATTCACAGTACTTC. Its protein is CASRTGYYSQYF.